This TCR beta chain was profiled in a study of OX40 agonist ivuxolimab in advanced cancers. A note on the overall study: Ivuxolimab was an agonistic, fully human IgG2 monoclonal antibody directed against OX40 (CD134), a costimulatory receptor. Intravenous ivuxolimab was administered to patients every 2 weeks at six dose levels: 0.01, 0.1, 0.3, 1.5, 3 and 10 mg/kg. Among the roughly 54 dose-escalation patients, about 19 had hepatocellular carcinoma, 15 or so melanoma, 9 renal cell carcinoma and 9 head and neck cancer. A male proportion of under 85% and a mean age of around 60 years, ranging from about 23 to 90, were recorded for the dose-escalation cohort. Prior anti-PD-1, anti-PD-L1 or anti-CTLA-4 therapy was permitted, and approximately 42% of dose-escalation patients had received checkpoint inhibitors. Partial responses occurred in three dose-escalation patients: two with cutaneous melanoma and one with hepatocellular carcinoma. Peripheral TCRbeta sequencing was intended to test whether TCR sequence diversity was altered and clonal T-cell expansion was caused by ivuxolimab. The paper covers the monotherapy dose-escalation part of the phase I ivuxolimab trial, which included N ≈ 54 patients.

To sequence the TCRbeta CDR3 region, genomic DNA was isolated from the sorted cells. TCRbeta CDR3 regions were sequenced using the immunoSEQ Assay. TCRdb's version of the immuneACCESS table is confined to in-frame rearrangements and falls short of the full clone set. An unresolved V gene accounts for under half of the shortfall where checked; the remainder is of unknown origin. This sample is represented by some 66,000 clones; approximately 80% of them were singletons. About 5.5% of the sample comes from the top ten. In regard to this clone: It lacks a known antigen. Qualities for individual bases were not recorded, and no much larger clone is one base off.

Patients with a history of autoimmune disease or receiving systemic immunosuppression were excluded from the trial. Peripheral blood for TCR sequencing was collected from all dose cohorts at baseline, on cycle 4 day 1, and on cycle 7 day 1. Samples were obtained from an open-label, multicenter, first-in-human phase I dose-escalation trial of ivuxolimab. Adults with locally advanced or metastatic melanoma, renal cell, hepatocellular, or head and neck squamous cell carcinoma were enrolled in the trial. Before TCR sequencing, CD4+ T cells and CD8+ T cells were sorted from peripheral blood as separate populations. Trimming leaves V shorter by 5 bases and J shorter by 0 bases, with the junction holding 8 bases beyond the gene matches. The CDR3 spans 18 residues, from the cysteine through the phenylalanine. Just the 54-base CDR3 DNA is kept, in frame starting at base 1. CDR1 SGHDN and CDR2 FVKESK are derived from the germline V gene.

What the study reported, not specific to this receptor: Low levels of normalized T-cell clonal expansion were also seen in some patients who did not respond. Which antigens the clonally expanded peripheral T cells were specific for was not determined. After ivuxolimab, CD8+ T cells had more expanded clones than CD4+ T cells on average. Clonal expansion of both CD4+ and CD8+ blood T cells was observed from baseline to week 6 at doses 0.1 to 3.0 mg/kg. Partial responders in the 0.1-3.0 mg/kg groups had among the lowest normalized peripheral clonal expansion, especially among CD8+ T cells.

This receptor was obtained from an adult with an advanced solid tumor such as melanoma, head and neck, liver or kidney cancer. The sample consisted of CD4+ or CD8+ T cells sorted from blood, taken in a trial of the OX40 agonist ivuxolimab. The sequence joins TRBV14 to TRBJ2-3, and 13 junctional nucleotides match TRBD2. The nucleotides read TGTGCCAGCAGCTCCGGGACTAGCGGGGTTATTAGCACAGATACGCAGTATTTT. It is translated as CASSSGTSGVISTDTQYF.